This entry describes one TCR beta chain. This clonotype was picked up a small number of times. Its antigen target is currently unknown. No clone much larger than this one lies a single base away; base qualities are absent. TCR beta CDR3 regions were amplified from RNA transcripts. The TCR CDR3 was subjected to a first round of RT-PCR using the HTBI primer set and the Qiagen OneStep RT-PCR kit. A second multiplex PCR round built the libraries, followed by size selection and purification. Paired-end sequencing of the libraries was performed with 100 bp reads on an Illumina HiSeq2000. The paper's data handling went like this. Raw data were processed with SOAPnuke, discarding reads with adapters, uncalled bases, mean Phred below 15, or no exact constant-primer or identifier match. High-quality paired reads were merged using COPE v1.2.5, and each unique nucleotide sequence was defined as a clonotype. MiTCR v1.1 was used to align clonotypes to the IMGT TRBV, TRBD and TRBJ reference segments. Analysis was restricted to V-J combinations with a frequency above 0.0001, which covered roughly 99% of repertoires. A TCS score was defined as the ratio of F50 (clonal expansion) to E x V (chaos), with BLOSUM62-based TCRdist applied between CDR3 peptides within each V-J. Welch's t-statistics and random forest reduced roughly 530 V-J features to about 12, which were used in a naive Bayes classifier (R e1071). Using fastp trimming at Q25 and MiXCR clonotype assembly, TCRdb reanalyzed the public sequencing data and kept in-frame beta chains. Rows matching on CDR3 protein sequence are summarized as one entry with the most common DNA and genes. It is TCRdb's table, rather than the study itself, that gives the V and J calls and clone size. For this sample there are under 300,000 distinct CDR3 sequences; 13% appear just once. The leading ten clones occupy around 7.9% of the sample.

V lost 2 bases and J lost 6 bases; the stretch between them is 14 bases long. The CDR1 and CDR2 encoded by the germline V gene (reference sequence) are LNHDA and SQIVND. From the cysteine through the phenylalanine, the CDR3 covers 15 amino acids. Just the 45-base CDR3 DNA is kept, in frame starting at base 1. These data come from a study of T cells in Graves' hyperthyroidism and ophthalmopathy (dated by TCRdb to the late 2010s). The study in broad terms: Peripheral blood samples were taken at the time of initial diagnosis, prior to any treatment. After sampling, hyperthyroidism patients received methimazole starting at 30 mg daily, and ophthalmopathy patients received high-dose intravenous methylprednisolone. The roughly 100 discovery patients were randomly divided into training and test sets at a 7:3 ratio. Whether ophthalmopathy could be predicted prospectively was tested in an independent validation cohort made up of some 20 hyperthyroidism patients plus 17 patients who later progressed to ophthalmopathy. TCR Vbeta CDR3 sequencing of approximately 140 peripheral blood samples (approximately 44 ophthalmopathy, 75 hyperthyroidism and roughly 17 progressor patients) is reported in the paper. A discovery cohort of approximately 100 patients, about 43 with Graves' ophthalmopathy and approximately 60 with stable Graves' hyperthyroidism, was used to find distinguishing TCR V-J signatures. In about 6 Graves' hyperthyroidism patients, the study also compared T-cell repertoires from thyroid tissue with T-cell repertoires from blood.

On the study overall, not on this receptor specifically: Sample size was not statistically predetermined, and blinding of investigators to group allocation was not performed. In validation, the model predicted progression to ophthalmopathy a median of roughly 6.2 months before onset, with about 71% sensitivity and more than 72% specificity. Blood samples also contained most of the expanded thyroid clonotypes (frequency above 0.001), which suggests that blood repertoires may reflect thyroid immune responses. A 13 V-J signature model separated ophthalmopathy from stable hyperthyroidism, with around 90% sensitivity and 81.08% specificity in cross-validation and 80%/75% in testing.

Hyperthyroidism patients were newly diagnosed, with disease duration under 2 months, and aged 18 to 65 years. The study excluded patients with uncontrolled infections, other autoimmune diseases, pregnancy or lactation. Diagnoses relied on clinical symptoms, serum thyroxine and TRAb, thyroid ultrasound and orbital computed tomography. For progressor patients, blood was drawn at the first diagnosis of hyperthyroidism, before any ophthalmopathy symptoms had appeared. PBMCs were separated from approximately 9.9 ml of fresh peripheral blood using Ficoll-Paque density gradient centrifugation. Progressor patients were initially diagnosed with Graves' hyperthyroidism and developed ophthalmopathy during follow-up. Total RNA was extracted using Trizol reagent, and RNA quality was assessed on an Agilent 2100 Bioanalyzer.

The TCR originated in a woman aged 30 to 39 with Graves' hyperthyroidism that later progressed to Graves' ophthalmopathy. Material: blood. Rearrangement joined TRBV19 to TRBJ2-1; TRBD1 is perhaps the D gene, given 5 matching bases. The CDR3 loop reads CASSIYPGQGNEQFF. The base sequence is TGTGCCAGTAGTATATATCCAGGGCAGGGCAATGAGCAGTTCTTC.